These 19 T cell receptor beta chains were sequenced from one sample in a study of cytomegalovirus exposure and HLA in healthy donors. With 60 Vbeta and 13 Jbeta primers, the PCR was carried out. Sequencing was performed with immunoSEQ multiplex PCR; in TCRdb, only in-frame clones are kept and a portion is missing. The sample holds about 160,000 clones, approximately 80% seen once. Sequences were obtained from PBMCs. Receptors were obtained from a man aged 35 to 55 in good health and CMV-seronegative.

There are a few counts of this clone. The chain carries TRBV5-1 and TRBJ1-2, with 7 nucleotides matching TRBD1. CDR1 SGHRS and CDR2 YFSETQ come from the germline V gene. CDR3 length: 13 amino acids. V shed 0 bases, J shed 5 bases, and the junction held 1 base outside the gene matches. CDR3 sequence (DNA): TGCGCCAGCAGCTTGGAGGGGGCGTATGGCTACACCTTC. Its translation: CASSLEGAYGYTF.

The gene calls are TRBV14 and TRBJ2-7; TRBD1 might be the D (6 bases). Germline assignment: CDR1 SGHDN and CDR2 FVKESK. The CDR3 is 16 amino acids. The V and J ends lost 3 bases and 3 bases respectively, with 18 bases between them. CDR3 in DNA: TGTGCCAGCAGCCACCCCGAGGCAGGGGAACACTACGAGCAGTACTTC. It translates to CASSHPEAGEHYEQYF.

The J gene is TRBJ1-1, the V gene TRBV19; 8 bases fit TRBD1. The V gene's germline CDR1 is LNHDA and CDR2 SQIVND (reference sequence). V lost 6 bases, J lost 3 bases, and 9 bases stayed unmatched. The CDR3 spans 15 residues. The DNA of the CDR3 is TGTGCCAGTAGACCAGACAGGGGTGGGTACACTGAAGCTTTCTTT. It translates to CASRPDRGGYTEAFF.

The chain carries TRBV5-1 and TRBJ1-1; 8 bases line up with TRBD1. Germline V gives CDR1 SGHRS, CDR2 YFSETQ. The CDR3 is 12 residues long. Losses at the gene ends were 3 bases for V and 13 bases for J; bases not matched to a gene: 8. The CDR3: CASSSTGVDVFF. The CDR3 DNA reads TGCGCCAGCAGCTCGACAGGGGTCGATGTTTTCTTT.

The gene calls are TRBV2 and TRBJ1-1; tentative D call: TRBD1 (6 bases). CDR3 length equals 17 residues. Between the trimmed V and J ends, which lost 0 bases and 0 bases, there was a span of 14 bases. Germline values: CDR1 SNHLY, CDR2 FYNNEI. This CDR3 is CASSEALPGHLNTEAFF. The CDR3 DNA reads TGTGCCAGCAGTGAAGCGCTTCCGGGACACTTGAACACTGAAGCTTTCTTT.

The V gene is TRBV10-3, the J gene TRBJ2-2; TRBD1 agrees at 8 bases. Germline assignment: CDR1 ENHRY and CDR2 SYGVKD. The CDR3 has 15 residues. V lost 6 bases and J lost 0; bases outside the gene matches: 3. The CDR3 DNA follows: TGTGCCATCAGCCCGGGACAGGCGAACACCGGGGAGCTGTTTTTT. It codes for CAISPGQANTGELFF.

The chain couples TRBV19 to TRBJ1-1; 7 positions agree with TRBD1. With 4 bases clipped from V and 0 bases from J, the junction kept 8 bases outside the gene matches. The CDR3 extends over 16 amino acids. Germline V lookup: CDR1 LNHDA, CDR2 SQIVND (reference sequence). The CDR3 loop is CASSSLRTGLNTEAFF. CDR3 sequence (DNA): TGTGCCAGTAGTAGTTTGAGGACAGGCCTGAACACTGAAGCTTTCTTT.

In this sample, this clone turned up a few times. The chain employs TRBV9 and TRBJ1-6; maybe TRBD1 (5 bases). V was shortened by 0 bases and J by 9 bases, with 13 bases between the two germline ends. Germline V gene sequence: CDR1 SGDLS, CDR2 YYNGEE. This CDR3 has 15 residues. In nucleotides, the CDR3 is TGTGCCAGCAGCGTAGAGCAGGGAATGGCTTCACCCCTCCACTTT. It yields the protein CASSVEQGMASPLHF.

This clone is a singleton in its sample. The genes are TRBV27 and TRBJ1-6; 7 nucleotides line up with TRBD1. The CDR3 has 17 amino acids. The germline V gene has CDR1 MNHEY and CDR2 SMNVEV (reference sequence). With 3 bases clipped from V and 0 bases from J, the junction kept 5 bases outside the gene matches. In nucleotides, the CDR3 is TGTGCCAGCAGTTTTCAAGGGGGCAGCTCCTATAATTCACCCCTCCACTTT. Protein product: CASSFQGGSSYNSPLHF.

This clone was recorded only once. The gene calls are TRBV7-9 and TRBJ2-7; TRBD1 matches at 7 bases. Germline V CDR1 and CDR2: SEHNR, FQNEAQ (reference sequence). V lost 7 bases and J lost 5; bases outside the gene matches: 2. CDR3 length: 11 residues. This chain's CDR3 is CASNTGDEQYF. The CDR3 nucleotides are TGTGCCAGCAATACAGGGGACGAGCAGTACTTC.

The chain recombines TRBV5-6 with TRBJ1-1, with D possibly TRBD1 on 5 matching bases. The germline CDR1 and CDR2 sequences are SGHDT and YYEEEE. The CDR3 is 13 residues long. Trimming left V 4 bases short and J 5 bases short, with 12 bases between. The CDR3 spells CASSRGVGTEAFF. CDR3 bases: TGTGCCAGCAGCCGGGGGGTAGGAACTGAAGCTTTCTTT.

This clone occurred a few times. The CDR3 loop reads CASRGTVSNTEAFF. CDR3 nucleotide sequence: TGTGCCAGCAGAGGGACAGTTTCGAACACTGAAGCTTTCTTT. The chain is built from TRBV2 and TRBJ1-1; TRBD1 aligns across 7 bases. The V gene end was trimmed by 6 bases and the J gene end by 1 base; junction bases not matched to a gene: 5. The CDR3 covers 14 residues. Germline V gene data show CDR1 as SNHLY and CDR2 as FYNNEI.

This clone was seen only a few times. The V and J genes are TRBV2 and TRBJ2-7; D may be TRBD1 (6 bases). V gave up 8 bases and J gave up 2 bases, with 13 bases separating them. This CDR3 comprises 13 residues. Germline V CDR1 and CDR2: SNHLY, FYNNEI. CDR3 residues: CASFNRVPYEQYF. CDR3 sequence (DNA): TGTGCCAGCTTTAACAGGGTACCCTACGAGCAGTACTTC.

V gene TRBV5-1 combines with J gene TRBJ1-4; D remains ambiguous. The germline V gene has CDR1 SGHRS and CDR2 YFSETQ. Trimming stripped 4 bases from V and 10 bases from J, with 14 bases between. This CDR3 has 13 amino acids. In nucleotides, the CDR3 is TGCGCCAGCAGCCCCATGGGCAAATTAAAACTGTTTTTT. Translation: CASSPMGKLKLFF.

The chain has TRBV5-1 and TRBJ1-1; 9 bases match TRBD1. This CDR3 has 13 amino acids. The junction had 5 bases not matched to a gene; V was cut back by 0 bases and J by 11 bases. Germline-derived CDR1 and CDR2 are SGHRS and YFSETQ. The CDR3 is CASSLEGQGDAFF. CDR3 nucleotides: TGCGCCAGCAGCTTGGAGGGACAGGGTGACGCTTTCTTT.

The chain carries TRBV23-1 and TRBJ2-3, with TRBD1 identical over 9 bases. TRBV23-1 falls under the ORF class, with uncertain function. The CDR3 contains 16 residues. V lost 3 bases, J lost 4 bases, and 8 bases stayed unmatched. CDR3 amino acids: CASSQSGTGKADTQYF. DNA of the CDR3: TGCGCCAGCAGTCAGAGCGGGACAGGGAAGGCAGATACGCAGTATTTT.

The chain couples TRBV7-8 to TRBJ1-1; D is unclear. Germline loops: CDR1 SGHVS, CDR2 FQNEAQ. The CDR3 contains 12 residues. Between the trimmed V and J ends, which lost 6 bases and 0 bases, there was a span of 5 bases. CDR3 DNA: TGTGCCAGCAGAACATTGAACACTGAAGCTTTCTTT. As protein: CASRTLNTEAFF.

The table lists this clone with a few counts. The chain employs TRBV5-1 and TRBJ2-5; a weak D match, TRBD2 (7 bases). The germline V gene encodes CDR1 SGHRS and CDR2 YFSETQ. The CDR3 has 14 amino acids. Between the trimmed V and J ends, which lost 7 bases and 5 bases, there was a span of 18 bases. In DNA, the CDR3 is TGCGCCAGCGGCCCAACTAGGGGGGGGGAGACCCAGTACTTC. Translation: CASGPTRGGETQYF.

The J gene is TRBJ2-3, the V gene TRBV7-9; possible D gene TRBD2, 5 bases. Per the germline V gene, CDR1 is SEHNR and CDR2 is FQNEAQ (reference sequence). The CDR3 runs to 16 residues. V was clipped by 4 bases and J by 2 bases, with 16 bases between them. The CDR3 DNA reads TGTGCCAGCAGCTCCCCCCCCGGAGGTTACACAGATACGCAGTATTTT. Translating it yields CASSSPPGGYTDTQYF.